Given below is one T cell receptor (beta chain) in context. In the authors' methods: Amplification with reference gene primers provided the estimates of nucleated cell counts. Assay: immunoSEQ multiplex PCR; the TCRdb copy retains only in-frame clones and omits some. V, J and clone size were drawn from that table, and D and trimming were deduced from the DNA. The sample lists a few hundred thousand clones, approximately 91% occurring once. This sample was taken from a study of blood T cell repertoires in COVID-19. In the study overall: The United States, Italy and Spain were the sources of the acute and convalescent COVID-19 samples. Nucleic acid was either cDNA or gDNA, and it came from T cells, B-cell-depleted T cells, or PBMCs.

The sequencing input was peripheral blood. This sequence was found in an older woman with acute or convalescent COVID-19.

CDR3 sequence (DNA): TGTGCCAGCAGCAGCGTAAGAGACAGGGGGCGAACTGAAGCTTTCTTT. It encodes CASSSVRDRGRTEAFF. The chain is built from TRBV21-1 and TRBJ1-1; TRBD1, as called in the table, went unchecked against the DNA. TRBV21-1 is tagged as a pseudogene. The CDR3 loop spans 16 amino acids.